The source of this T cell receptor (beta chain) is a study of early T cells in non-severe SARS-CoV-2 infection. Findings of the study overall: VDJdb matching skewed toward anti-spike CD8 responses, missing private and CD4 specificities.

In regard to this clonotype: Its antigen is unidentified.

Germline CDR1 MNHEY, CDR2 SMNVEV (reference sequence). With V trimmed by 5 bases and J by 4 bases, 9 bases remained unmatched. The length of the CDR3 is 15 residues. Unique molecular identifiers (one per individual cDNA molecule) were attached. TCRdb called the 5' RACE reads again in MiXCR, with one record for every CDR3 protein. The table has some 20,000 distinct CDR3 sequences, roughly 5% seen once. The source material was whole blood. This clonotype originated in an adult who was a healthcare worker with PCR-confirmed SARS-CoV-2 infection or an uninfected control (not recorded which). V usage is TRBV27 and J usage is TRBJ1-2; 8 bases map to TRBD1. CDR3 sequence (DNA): TGTGCCAGCAGTCAGGAACGGACAGGGTTCTATGGCTACACCTTC. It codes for CASSQERTGFYGYTF.